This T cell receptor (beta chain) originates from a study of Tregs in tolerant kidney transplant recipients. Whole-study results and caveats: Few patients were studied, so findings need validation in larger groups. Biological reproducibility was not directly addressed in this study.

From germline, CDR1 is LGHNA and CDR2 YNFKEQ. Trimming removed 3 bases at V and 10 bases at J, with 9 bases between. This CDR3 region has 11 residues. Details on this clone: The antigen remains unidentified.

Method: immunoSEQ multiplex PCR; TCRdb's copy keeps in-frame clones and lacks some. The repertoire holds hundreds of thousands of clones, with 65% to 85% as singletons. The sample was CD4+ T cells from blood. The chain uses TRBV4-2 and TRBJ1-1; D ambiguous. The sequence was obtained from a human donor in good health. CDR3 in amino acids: CASSQLSVAFF. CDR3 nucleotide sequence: TGTGCCAGCAGCCAGTTATCTGTAGCTTTCTTT.